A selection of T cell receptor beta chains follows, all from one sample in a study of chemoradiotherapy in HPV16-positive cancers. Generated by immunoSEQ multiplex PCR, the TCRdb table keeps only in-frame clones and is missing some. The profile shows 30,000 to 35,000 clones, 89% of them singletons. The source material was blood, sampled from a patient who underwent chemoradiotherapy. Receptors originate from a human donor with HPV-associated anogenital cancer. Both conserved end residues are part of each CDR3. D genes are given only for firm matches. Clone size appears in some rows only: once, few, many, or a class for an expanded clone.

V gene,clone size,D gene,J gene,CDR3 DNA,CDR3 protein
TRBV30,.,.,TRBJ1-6,TGTGCCTGGAGTAGGTCCTCGGGGGCTCGACGGAATTCACCCCTCCACTTT,CAWSRSSGARRNSPLHF
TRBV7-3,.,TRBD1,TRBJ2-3,TGTGCCAGCAGCGCACAGGGGGCCACCACAGATACGCAGTATTTT,CASSAQGATTDTQYF
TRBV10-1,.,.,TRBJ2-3,TGCGCCAGCACCGACACTATCGGGAGCACAGATACGCAGTATTTT,CASTDTIGSTDTQYF
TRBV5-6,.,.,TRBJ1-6,TGTGCCAGCAGCCTACCCTCTGTCAGCTCCTATAATTCACCCCTCCACTTT,CASSLPSVSSYNSPLHF
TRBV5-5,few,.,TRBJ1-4,TGTGCCAGCAGCTACGCGGAGGGGGATGCAACTAATGAAAAACTGTTTTTT,CASSYAEGDATNEKLFF
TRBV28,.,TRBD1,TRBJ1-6,TGTGCCAGCAGTGCACAGGGGTTTGGTTCACCCCTCCACTTT,CASSAQGFGSPLHF
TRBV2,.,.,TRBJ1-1,TGTGCCAGCAGTGCGGTGGAGAACACTGAAGCTTTCTTT,CASSAVENTEAFF
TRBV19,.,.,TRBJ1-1,TGTGCCAGTAACAGAAACAGGGAAAGGACTGAAGCTTTCTTT,CASNRNRERTEAFF
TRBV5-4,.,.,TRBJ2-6,TGTGCCAGCAGCTTGGTATTGGGTGGTGGGGCCAACGTCCTGACTTTC,CASSLVLGGGANVLTF
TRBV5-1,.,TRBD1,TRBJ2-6,TGCGCCAGCAGCGTCTCGCCGACAGGGCCCTCTGGGGCCAACGTCCTGACTTTC,CASSVSPTGPSGANVLTF
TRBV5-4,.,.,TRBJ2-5,TGTGCCAGCAGGGAGAGACAGGCGGGGGAGACCCAGTACTTC,CASRERQAGETQYF
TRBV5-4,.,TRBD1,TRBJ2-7,TGTGCCAGCAGCTTCGGACAGGGCAGTAACGAGCAGTACTTC,CASSFGQGSNEQYF
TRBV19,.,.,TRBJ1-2,TGTGCCAGTACCCCATCCAACTATGGCTACACCTTC,CASTPSNYGYTF
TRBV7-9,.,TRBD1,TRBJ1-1,TGTGCCAGCAGCTCGGGACAGGGAACTGAAGCTTTCTTT,CASSSGQGTEAFF
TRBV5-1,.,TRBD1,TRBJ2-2,TGCGCCAGCAGCTTGGCCGGGACAGACCTTAACACCGGGGAGCTGTTTTTT,CASSLAGTDLNTGELFF
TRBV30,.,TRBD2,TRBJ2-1,TGTGCCTGGAGTGTACGGGTGGGGCTAGCGGCCTACAATGAGCAGTTCTTC,CAWSVRVGLAAYNEQFF
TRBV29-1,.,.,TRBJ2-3,TGCAGCGTCGCCACCGCTCAGGGGGATACGCAGTATTTT,CSVATAQGDTQYF
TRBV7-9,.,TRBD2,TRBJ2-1,TGTGCCAGCAGCTTCCCCCAGCGGGAGGCGTACAATGAGCAGTTCTTC,CASSFPQREAYNEQFF
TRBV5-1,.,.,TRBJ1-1,TGCGCCAGCAGCTTGGAAATAAACACTGAAGCTTTCTTT,CASSLEINTEAFF
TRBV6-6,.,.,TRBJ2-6,TGTGCCAGCAGTGCTCAGGGTGCTGGGGCCAACGTCCTGACTTTC,CASSAQGAGANVLTF
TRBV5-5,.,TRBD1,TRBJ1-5,TGTGCCAGCAGCCTACAGGGGGCGCGGGCCCAGCCCCAGCATTTT,CASSLQGARAQPQHF
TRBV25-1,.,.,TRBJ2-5,TGTGCCAGCAGTGGATCCTTGGAGCCCTCAGAGACCCAGTACTTC,CASSGSLEPSETQYF
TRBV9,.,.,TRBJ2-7,TGTGCCAGCAGCCCCACGGAGGCCGGCTACGAGCAGTACTTC,CASSPTEAGYEQYF
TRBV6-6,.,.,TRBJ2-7,TGTGCCAGCAGTTACCCCAGGTACGAGCAGTACTTC,CASSYPRYEQYF
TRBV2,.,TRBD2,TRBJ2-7,TGTGCCAGCCGTGGCCCAGCGGGAGCCTCTAGCTCCTACGAGCAGTACTTC,CASRGPAGASSSYEQYF
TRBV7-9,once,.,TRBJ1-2,TGTGCCAGCAGCCACACTGTGGCAGGCTATGGCTACACCTTC,CASSHTVAGYGYTF
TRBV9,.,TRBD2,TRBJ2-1,TGTGCCAGCAGCGCGACACCAAGCGGGAGCTCCTACAATGAGCAGTTCTTC,CASSATPSGSSYNEQFF
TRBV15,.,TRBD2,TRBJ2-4,TGTGCCACCAGCAGAGAACTCGCCGGGACTAGCGGGACGGGCATTCAGTACTTC,CATSRELAGTSGTGIQYF
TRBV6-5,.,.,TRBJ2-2,TGTGCCAGCACTCCGAGCGGTTTTACCGGGGAGCTGTTTTTT,CASTPSGFTGELFF
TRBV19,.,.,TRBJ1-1,TGTGCCAGTACCTTAACGACCGGGGCCCCCACTGAAGCTTTCTTT,CASTLTTGAPTEAFF
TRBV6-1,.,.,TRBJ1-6,TGTGCCAGCAGTGAACAGGACCATAATTCACCCCTCCACTTT,CASSEQDHNSPLHF
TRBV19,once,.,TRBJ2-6,TGTGCCAGTAGTATAGACAGGGAGACTCCTGGGGCCAACGTCCTGACTTTC,CASSIDRETPGANVLTF
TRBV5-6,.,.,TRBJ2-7,TGTGCCAGCAACACCGACACCTCCTACGAGCAGTACTTC,CASNTDTSYEQYF
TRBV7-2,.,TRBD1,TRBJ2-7,TGTGCCAGCAGCACGGACAGGGGGCTCTCTTACGAGCAGTACTTC,CASSTDRGLSYEQYF
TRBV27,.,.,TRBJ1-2,TGTGCCAGCAGTACGGCGTCCCTCCCCCGCTATGGCTACACCTTC,CASSTASLPRYGYTF